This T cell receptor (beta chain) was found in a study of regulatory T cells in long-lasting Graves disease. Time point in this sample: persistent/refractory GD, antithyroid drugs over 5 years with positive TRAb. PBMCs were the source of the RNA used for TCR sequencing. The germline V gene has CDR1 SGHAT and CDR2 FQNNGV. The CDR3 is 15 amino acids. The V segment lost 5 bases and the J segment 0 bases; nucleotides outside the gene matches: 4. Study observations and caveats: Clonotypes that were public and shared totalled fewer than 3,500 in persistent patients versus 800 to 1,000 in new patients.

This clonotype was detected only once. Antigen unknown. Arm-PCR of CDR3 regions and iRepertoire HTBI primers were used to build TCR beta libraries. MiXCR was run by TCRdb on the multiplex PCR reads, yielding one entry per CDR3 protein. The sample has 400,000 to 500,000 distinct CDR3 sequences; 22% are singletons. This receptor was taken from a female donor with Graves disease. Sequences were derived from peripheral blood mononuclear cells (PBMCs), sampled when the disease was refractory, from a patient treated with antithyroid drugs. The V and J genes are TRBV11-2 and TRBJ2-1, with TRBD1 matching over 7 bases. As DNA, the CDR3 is TGTGCCAGCAGCCGGACAGGCAGCTCCTACAATGAGCAGTTCTTC. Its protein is CASSRTGSSYNEQFF.